Each of the 13 T cell receptor beta chains below was sequenced from the same sample in a study of cytomegalovirus exposure and HLA in healthy donors. Vbeta (60) and Jbeta (13) primers were used in the PCR. The table came from immunoSEQ multiplex PCR; TCRdb's copy has only in-frame clones and leaves some out. The data hold about 100,000 clones, with approximately 70% observed a single time. Sequenced material: PBMCs. These receptors were taken from a man in his forties in good health and CMV-seropositive.

The chain couples TRBV5-1 to TRBJ2-7; a weak D match, TRBD2 (6 bases). This CDR3 contains 15 residues. The V gene's germline CDR1 is SGHRS and CDR2 YFSETQ. Trimming pared 0 bases from V and 7 bases from J, leaving 17 bases between. The CDR3 protein is CASSLVAGPLEEQYF. The CDR3 DNA sequence: TGCGCCAGCAGCTTGGTGGCGGGGCCTTTGGAAGAGCAGTACTTC. Full variable domain (remainder filled in from reference TRBV5-1 and TRBJ2-7): KAGVTQTPRYLIKTRGQQVTLSCSPISGHRSVSWYQQTPGQGLQFLFEYFSETQRNKGNFPGRFSGRQFSNSRSEMNVSTLELGDSALYLCASSLVAGPLEEQYFGPGTRLTVT.

The chain is built from TRBV11-2 and TRBJ1-1; TRBD1 matches 11 bases. Germline V gene data show CDR1 as SGHAT and CDR2 as FQNNGV. The ends lost 5 bases at V and 2 bases at J; junction bases unmatched: 4. The CDR3 is 15 residues long. The CDR3 bases are TGTGCCAGCAGCACACGGACAGGGGGCAACACTGAAGCTTTCTTT. Its protein is CASSTRTGGNTEAFF.

The rearrangement joins TRBV10-2 to TRBJ2-1; 12 nucleotides match TRBD2. This CDR3 contains 15 residues. J gave up 10 bases and V 6 bases, and 10 bases lay outside the gene matches. Germline-derived CDR1 and CDR2 are WSHSY and SAAADI. As DNA, the CDR3 is TGCGCCAGCAGGCGTACTAGCGGGAGGCCAGGCGAGCAGTTCTTC. Encoded protein: CASRRTSGRPGEQFF.

The chain recombines TRBV11-3 with TRBJ2-7; 8 nucleotides align to TRBD1. J lost 0 bases, V lost 4 bases, and 14 bases had no gene match. The CDR3 is 18 amino acids. Per the germline V gene, CDR1 is SGHNT and CDR2 is YENEEA. The chain's CDR3 is CASSSARGRDRLSYEQYV. In DNA form, the CDR3 reads TGTGCCAGCAGCTCAGCCCGAGGCCGGGACAGGCTCTCCTACGAGCAGTACGTC.

The chain recombines TRBV27 with TRBJ2-3; 13 nucleotides match TRBD2. The CDR3 has 16 residues. V was clipped by 2 bases and J by 6 bases; unmatched bases: 5. The germline V gene encodes CDR1 MNHEY and CDR2 SMNVEV (reference sequence). Written as DNA, the CDR3 is TGTGCCAGCAGTTTAGAGGCGACTAGCGGGGGGGATACGCAGTATTTT. It is translated as CASSLEATSGGDTQYF.

Only a few counts were recorded for this clone. The CDR3 loop is CASSIMNTEAFF. DNA of the CDR3: TGTGCCAGCAGCATCATGAACACTGAAGCTTTCTTT. The chain uses TRBV7-2 and TRBJ1-1; D unclear. Germline lookup yields CDR1 SGHTA and CDR2 FQGNSA. V lost 5 bases to trimming and J lost 0 bases, with 4 bases between them. The CDR3 totals 12 residues.

The chain carries TRBV7-9 and TRBJ1-2; 8 bases fit TRBD1. J gave up 3 bases and V 5 bases, and 2 bases lay outside the gene matches. Germline V CDR1 and CDR2: SEHNR, FQNEAQ (reference sequence). The CDR3 is 13 amino acids. In DNA, the CDR3 is TGTGCCAGCAGCGTACAGGGGGACTATGGCTACACCTTC. Protein sequence: CASSVQGDYGYTF.

The chain links TRBV5-1 to TRBJ1-1; 7 bases are a match to TRBD1. Trimming took 2 bases from V and 4 from J; bases not matched to a gene: 5. This CDR3 contains 14 residues. The germline CDR1 and CDR2 sequences are SGHRS and YFSETQ. The CDR3 DNA reads as TGCGCCAGCAGCTTTAAGGGGGCCGGCACTGAAGCTTTCTTT. This codes for CASSFKGAGTEAFF.

The chain recombines TRBV27 with TRBJ1-2, with D possibly TRBD1 on 5 matching bases. V dropped 1 base and J dropped 7 bases, with 28 bases sitting between them. CDR3 length equals 19 residues. Germline-derived CDR1 and CDR2 are MNHEY and SMNVEV (reference sequence). CDR3: CASSLFTGGWELEDCGYTF. The DNA of the CDR3 is TGTGCCAGCAGTTTATTTACAGGTGGGTGGGAACTCGAGGATTGTGGCTACACCTTC.

The chain couples TRBV5-1 to TRBJ2-4; possible D gene TRBD2, 5 bases. The germline CDR1 and CDR2 sequences are SGHRS and YFSETQ. V was clipped by 0 bases and J by 6 bases, with 13 bases between them. This CDR3 spans 15 amino acids. This CDR3 reads CASSLEPGWGNIQYF. CDR3 DNA sequence: TGCGCCAGCAGCTTGGAGCCGGGATGGGGAAACATTCAGTACTTC.

The rearrangement joins TRBV2 to TRBJ1-2, with D perhaps TRBD1 (5 bases). Trimming left V 7 bases short and J 8 bases short, with 20 bases between. The CDR3 contains 14 residues. Looked up from germline, CDR1 is SNHLY and CDR2 is FYNNEI. In DNA, the CDR3 is TGTGCCAGCATAGGGGTAATTTTCCGCTACGGCTACACCTTC. Residues: CASIGVIFRYGYTF.

The gene calls are TRBV4-1 and TRBJ2-7; 10 positions match TRBD1. The CDR3 is made up of 15 amino acids. V dropped 4 bases and J dropped 5; count of bases not matched to a gene: 8. Germline lookup yields CDR1 MGHRA and CDR2 YSYEKL. The CDR3 here is CASSLMGTGDDEQYF. CDR3 nucleotides: TGCGCCAGCAGCCTAATGGGGACAGGGGATGACGAGCAGTACTTC.

In the case of this clone: The same CDR3 also results from other DNA sequences found in this sample. The gene calls are TRBV30 and TRBJ2-7; 7 positions match TRBD2. The junction had 3 bases not matched to a gene; V was cut back by 2 bases and J by 5 bases. This CDR3 has 12 residues. In germline, CDR1 is GTSNPN, CDR2 SVGIG (reference sequence). The CDR3 sequence: CAWSPAGDEQYF. CDR3 nucleotide sequence: TGTGCCTGGAGTCCCGCGGGGGACGAGCAGTACTTC.